The rows below give T cell receptor beta chains drawn from one sample of a study of blood T cell repertoires in COVID-19. Sequencing was performed with immunoSEQ multiplex PCR; in TCRdb, only in-frame clones are kept and a portion is missing. The profile shows 100,000 or so clones, more than 65% of them singletons. The sequenced sample consisted of peripheral blood. Receptors originate from a woman between 65 and 79 years old with acute or convalescent COVID-19. Both conserved end residues are part of each CDR3. The D gene is left open where the match is weak. For some rows the clone size is stated as once, few or many, or as a class when expanded; others skip it.

CDR3 DNA	CDR3 protein	D gene	clone size	V gene	CDR3 length	J gene
TGCAGCGCCGGGGAGGACATGAACACTGAAGCTTTCTTT	CSAGEDMNTEAFF	-	-	TRBV29-1	13	TRBJ1-1
TGTGCCAGCAGCCGAGGCGGACAGGGGCGAAACACCATATATTTT	CASSRGGQGRNTIYF	TRBD1	-	TRBV7-9	15	TRBJ1-3
TGTGCCAGCAGTTACACGGCGCGGAGCGGGAACACCATATATTTT	CASSYTARSGNTIYF	-	-	TRBV6-5	15	TRBJ1-3
TGTGCCAGTACTGACATCCAACGGGGTGGCTACACCTTC	CASTDIQRGGYTF	-	-	TRBV19	13	TRBJ1-2
TGTGCCAGCAGTGGACAGGGGAATCAGCCCCAGCATTTT	CASSGQGNQPQHF	TRBD1	-	TRBV2	13	TRBJ1-5
TGCGCCAGCAGCTTGATGTTAGCGGGGGGCCAGACAGATACGCAGTATTTT	CASSLMLAGGQTDTQYF	TRBD2	-	TRBV5-1	17	TRBJ2-3
TGTGCCTGGAGGGCGGGTCCCGCGGGGACCCAGTACTTC	CAWRAGPAGTQYF	-	-	TRBV30	13	TRBJ2-5
TGTGCCAGCAGTTCAGGGGGCGCGAACACCGGGGAGCTGTTTTTT	CASSSGGANTGELFF	TRBD1	-	TRBV7-2	15	TRBJ2-2
TGTGCCAGCAGCGTAGTGACGGGACACGTCGGTGAGCAGTTCTTC	CASSVVTGHVGEQFF	-	-	TRBV9	15	TRBJ2-1
TGTGCCAGCAGTGAACTGGCGGACACTGAAGCTTTCTTT	CASSELADTEAFF	-	-	TRBV2	13	TRBJ1-1
TGTGCCAGCTCACCCCAGGGGGTGTACGGCTACACCTTC	CASSPQGVYGYTF	TRBD1	-	TRBV18	13	TRBJ1-2
TGTGCCAGCAGTTTTTCCAGGGATAATTCTGACCTCCACTTT	CASSFSRDNSDLHF	-	few	TRBV27	14	TRBJ1-6
TGCGCCAGCTCGACCTCTGGGAGCACTGAAGCTTTCTTT	CASSTSGSTEAFF	-	few	TRBV5-1	13	TRBJ1-1
TGTGCCTCGGACAGGGCGGTAATCACTGAAGCTTTCTTT	CASDRAVITEAFF	TRBD1	few	TRBV30	13	TRBJ1-1
TGTGCCAGTAGTATACGCGGACAGGGGGCCGGGGAGCTGTTTTTT	CASSIRGQGAGELFF	TRBD1	-	TRBV19	15	TRBJ2-2
TGTGCCAGCAGCTTAGCTCAACAGGGGATCGGGGAGCTGTTTTTT	CASSLAQQGIGELFF	TRBD1	-	TRBV7-2	15	TRBJ2-2
TGTGCCACCAGTGATTTGAATCCCTCCGGGACAGGGCGAAGTCTCTCCTACGAGCAGTACTTC	CATSDLNPSGTGRSLSYEQYF	TRBD1	once	TRBV24-1	21	TRBJ2-7
TGTGCCAGCAGGACAGGACAGGGGATCGGAACTGAAGCTTTCTTT	CASRTGQGIGTEAFF	TRBD1	-	TRBV7-3	15	TRBJ1-1
TGTGCCAGCAGCTCCGGGACAGGGACTTTGGTTTCACCCCTCCACTTT	CASSSGTGTLVSPLHF	TRBD1	-	TRBV3-1/TRBV3-2	16	TRBJ1-6
TGTGCCAGTAGTTTGGACAGTATCGATGGCTACACCTTC	CASSLDSIDGYTF	-	-	TRBV19	13	TRBJ1-2
TGTGCCAGCAGCCCCCCGGACAGGTTCCAGCCCCAGCATTTT	CASSPPDRFQPQHF	TRBD1	few	TRBV28	14	TRBJ1-5
TGTGCCAGTAGTGGACAGTCGAGCTCTGGAAACACCATATATTTT	CASSGQSSSGNTIYF	-	once	TRBV19	15	TRBJ1-3
TGTGCCAGCAGTCCAGGGACAGGGGACCAGCCCCAGCATTTT	CASSPGTGDQPQHF	TRBD1	few	TRBV28	14	TRBJ1-5
TGCAGCGTGACAGGGCGAGCCAACACCGGGGAGCTGTTTTTT	CSVTGRANTGELFF	TRBD1	few	TRBV29-1	14	TRBJ2-2
TGCGCCAGCAGCATCATGGCCCCGGGACAGGCCGCCACCGGGGAGCTGTTTTTT	CASSIMAPGQAATGELFF	TRBD1	-	TRBV5-1	18	TRBJ2-2
TGTGCCATCAGTGACCTCGGACAAAAAAACTCCTACGAGCAGTACTTC	CAISDLGQKNSYEQYF	-	-	TRBV10-3	16	TRBJ2-7
TGTGCCAGCAGCGCGAGCAGGGGGACCGGATCACCCCTCCACTTT	CASSASRGTGSPLHF	TRBD1	-	TRBV9	15	TRBJ1-6
TGCGCCAGCAGCTTGGGGGATGGGGGGTATAATTCACCCCTCCACTTT	CASSLGDGGYNSPLHF	-	-	TRBV5-1	16	TRBJ1-6
TGTGCCAGCAGCCATGATCGACAGGGACCTTTCCCCTACGAGCAGTACTTC	CASSHDRQGPFPYEQYF	TRBD1	few	TRBV27	17	TRBJ2-7
TGTGCCAGCAGCCCTCGGGACAGACCTTTCCAAGAGACCCAGTACTTC	CASSPRDRPFQETQYF	TRBD1	few	TRBV11-2	16	TRBJ2-5
TGTGCCAGCAGCTTACAGCAGGGGGGCTATGGCTACACCTTC	CASSLQQGGYGYTF	TRBD1	-	TRBV7-8	14	TRBJ1-2
TGTGCCAGCATTCGGGGTCCAGATGAAAAACTGTTTTTT	CASIRGPDEKLFF	-	few	TRBV6-5	13	TRBJ1-4
TGTGCCAGCAGTCCCATAAGGAGTAATGAGCAGTTCTTC	CASSPIRSNEQFF	-	-	TRBV7-8	13	TRBJ2-1
TGTGCCAGCAGTTTCGGAGGGAAATACAATGAGCAGTTCTTC	CASSFGGKYNEQFF	-	-	TRBV27	14	TRBJ2-1
TGTGCCTGGAGTGTTTCCTATGAGCAGTTCTTC	CAWSVSYEQFF	-	-	TRBV30	11	TRBJ2-1
TGTGCCAGCAGTTTAGCGGCGGCGGGGGGCTCCACAGATACGCAGTATTTT	CASSLAAAGGSTDTQYF	TRBD2	-	TRBV27	17	TRBJ2-3
TGTGCCAGCAGCTTAGTGCGGATTTCTGAAGCTTTCTTT	CASSLVRISEAFF	-	-	TRBV11-2	13	TRBJ1-1